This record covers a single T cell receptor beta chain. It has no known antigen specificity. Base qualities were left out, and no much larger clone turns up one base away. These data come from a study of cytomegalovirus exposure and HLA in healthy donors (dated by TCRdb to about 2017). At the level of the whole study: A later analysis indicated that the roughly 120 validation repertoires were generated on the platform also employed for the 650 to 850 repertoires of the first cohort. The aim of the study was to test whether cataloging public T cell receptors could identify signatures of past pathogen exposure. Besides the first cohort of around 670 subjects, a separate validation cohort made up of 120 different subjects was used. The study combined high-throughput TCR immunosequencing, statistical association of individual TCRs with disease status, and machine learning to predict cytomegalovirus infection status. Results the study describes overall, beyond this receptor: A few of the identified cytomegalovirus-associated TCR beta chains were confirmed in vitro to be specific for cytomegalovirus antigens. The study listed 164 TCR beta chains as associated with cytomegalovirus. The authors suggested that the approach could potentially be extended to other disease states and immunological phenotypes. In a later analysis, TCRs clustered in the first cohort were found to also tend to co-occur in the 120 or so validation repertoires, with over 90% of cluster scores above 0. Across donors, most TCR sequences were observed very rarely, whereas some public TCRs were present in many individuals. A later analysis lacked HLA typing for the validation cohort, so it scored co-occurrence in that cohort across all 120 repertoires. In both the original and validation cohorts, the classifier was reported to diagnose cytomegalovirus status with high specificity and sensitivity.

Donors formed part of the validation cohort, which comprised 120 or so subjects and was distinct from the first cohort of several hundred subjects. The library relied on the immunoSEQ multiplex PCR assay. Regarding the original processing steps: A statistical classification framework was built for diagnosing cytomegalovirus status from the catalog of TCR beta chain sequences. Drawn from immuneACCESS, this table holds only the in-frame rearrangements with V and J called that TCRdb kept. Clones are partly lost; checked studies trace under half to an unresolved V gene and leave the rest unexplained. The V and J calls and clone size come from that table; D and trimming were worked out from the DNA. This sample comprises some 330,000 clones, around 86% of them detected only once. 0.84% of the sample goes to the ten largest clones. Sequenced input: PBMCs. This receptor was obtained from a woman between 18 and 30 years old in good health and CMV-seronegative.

The sequenced DNA: TGTGCCAGCAGACCCGGGACATTGGGGACCCAGTACTTC. Its coded protein is CASRPGTLGTQYF. This chain joins TRBV6-6 to TRBJ2-5, and the D gene may be TRBD1, 6 bases matching. The trim is 6 bases for V and 7 bases for J, with a gap of 15 bases between the germline ends. The CDR3 spans 13 residues, from the cysteine through the phenylalanine. The CDR3 DNA has 39 bases and is translated from base 1. As encoded in the germline V gene (reference sequence), CDR1 is MNHNY while CDR2 is SVGAGI.